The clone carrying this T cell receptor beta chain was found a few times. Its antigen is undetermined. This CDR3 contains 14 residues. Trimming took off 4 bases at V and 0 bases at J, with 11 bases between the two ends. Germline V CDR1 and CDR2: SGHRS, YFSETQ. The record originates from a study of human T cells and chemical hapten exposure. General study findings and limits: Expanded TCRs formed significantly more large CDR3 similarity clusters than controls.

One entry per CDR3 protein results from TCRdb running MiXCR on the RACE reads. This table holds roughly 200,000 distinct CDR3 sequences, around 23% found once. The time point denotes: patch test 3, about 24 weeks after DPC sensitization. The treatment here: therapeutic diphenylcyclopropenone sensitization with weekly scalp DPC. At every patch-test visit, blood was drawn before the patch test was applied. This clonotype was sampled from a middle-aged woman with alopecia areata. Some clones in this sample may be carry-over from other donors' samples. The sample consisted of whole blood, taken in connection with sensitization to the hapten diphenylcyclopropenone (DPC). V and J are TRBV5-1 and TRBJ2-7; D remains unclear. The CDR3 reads CASSPRQASYEQYF. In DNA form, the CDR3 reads TGCGCCAGCAGCCCCCGTCAGGCCTCCTACGAGCAGTACTTC.